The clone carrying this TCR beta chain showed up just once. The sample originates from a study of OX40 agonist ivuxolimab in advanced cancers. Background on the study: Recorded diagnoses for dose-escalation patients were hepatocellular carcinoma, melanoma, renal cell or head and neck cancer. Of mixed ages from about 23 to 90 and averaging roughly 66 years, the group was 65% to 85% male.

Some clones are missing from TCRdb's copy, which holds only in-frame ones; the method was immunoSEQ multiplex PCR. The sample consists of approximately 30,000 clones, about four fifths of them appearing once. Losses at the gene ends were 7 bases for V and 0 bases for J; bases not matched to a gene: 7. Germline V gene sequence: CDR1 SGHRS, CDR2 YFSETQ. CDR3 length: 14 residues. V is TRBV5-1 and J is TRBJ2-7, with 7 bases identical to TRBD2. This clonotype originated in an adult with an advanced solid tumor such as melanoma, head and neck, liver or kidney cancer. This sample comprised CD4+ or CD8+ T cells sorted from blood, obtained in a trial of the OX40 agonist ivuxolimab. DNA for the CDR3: TGCGCCAGCGGACTAGGACCCGGCTCCTACGAGCAGTACTTC. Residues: CASGLGPGSYEQYF.